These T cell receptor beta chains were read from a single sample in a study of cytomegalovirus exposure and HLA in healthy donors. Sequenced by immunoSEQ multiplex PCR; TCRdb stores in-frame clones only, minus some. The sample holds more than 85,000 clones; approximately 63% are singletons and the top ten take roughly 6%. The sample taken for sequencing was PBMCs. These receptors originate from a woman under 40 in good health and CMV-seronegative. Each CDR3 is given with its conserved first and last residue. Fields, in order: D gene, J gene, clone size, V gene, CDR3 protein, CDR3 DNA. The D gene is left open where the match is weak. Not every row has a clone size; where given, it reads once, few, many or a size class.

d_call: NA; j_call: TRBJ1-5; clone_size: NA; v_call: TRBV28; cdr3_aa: CASSLNLLGGPNQPQHF; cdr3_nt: TGTGCCAGCAGTTTGAATTTATTGGGAGGCCCCAATCAGCCCCAGCATTTT
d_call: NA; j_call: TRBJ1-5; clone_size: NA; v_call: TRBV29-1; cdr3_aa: CSVADSNSNQPQHF; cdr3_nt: TGCAGCGTTGCGGACTCCAATAGCAATCAGCCCCAGCATTTT
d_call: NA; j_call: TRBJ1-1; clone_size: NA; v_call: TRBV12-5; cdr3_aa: CASGGDRVEAFF; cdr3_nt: TGTGCTAGTGGTGGAGATCGGGTAGAAGCTTTCTTT
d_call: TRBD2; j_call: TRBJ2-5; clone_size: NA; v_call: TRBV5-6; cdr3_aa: CASSSGLAGVRETQYF; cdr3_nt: TGTGCCAGCAGCTCGGGACTAGCGGGAGTCAGAGAGACCCAGTACTTC
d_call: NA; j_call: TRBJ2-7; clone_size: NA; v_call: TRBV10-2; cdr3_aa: CASSEGGAEQYF; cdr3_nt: TGCGCCAGCAGTGAGGGCGGGGCCGAGCAGTACTTC
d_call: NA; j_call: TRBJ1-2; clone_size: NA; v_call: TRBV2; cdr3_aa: CASKGHGGYTF; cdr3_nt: TGTGCCAGCAAAGGACATGGTGGCTACACCTTC
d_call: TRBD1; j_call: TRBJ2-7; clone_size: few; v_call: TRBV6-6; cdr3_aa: CASTGGSYEQYF; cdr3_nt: TGTGCCAGCACAGGGGGCTCCTACGAGCAGTACTTC
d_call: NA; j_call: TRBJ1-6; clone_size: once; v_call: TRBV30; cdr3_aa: CAWSGEAGLDSPLHF; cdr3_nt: TGTGCCTGGAGTGGGGAGGCAGGCCTAGATTCACCCCTCCACTTT
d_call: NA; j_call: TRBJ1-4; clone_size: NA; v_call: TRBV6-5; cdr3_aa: CASSYSPREKLFF; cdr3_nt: TGTGCCAGCAGTTACTCTCCCCGGGAAAAACTGTTTTTT
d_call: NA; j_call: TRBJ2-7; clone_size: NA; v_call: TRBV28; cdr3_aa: CASSLLTGTIPYEQYF; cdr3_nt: TGTGCCAGCAGCCTCCTAACCGGGACAATACCCTACGAGCAGTACTTC
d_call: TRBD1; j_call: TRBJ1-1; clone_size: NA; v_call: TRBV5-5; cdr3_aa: CASSLGTGVGEAFF; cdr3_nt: TGTGCCAGCAGCTTGGGGACAGGGGTCGGAGAAGCTTTCTTT
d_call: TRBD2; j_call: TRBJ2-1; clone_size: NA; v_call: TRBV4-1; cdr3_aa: CASSQEGTSGGLYNEQFF; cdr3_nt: TGCGCCAGCAGCCAAGAGGGAACTAGCGGGGGGCTCTACAATGAGCAGTTCTTC
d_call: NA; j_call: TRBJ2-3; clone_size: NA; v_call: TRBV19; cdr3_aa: CASSIVARDTQYF; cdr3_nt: TGTGCCAGTAGTATAGTTGCTAGAGATACGCAGTATTTT
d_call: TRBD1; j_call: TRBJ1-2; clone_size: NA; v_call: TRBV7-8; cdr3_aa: CASSSTGQNYGYTF; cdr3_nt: TGTGCCAGCAGCTCCACGGGACAGAACTATGGCTACACCTTC
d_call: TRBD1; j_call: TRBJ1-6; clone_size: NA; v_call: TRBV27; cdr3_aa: CASRLGTGGFNNLPLHF; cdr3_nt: TGTGCCAGCAGGCTAGGGACAGGGGGCTTCAATAATTTACCCCTCCACTTT